A selection of T cell receptor beta chains follows, all from one sample in a study of blood T cell repertoires in COVID-19. Some clones are missing from TCRdb's copy, which holds only in-frame ones; the method was immunoSEQ multiplex PCR. The data contain roughly 100,000 clones, 87% of them seen just once; the ten biggest clones take up more than 5%. Sample: peripheral blood. Receptors originate from a woman in her fifties or sixties with COVID-19, enrolled during active disease. The CDR3 runs from the conserved cysteine through the conserved F or W. The D gene is left open where the match is weak. Clone size is not always given. Where it is, it says once, few, many or a class for expanded clones.

length	J	D	size	V	CDR3	DNA
14	TRBJ1-4	TRBD1	NA	TRBV18	CASSPDRGSEKLFF	TGTGCCAGCTCACCGGACAGGGGTAGTGAAAAACTGTTTTTT
17	TRBJ2-6	NA	NA	TRBV7-3	CASSFFGGRNGANVLTF	TGTGCCAGCAGCTTCTTCGGGGGGCGGAACGGGGCCAACGTCCTGACTTTC
16	TRBJ2-7	TRBD1	once	TRBV6-1	CASSDPGQGIPREQYF	TGTGCCAGCAGTGATCCGGGACAGGGTATCCCTCGCGAGCAGTACTTC
15	TRBJ1-1	NA	NA	TRBV18	CASSPRRGLDTEAFF	TGTGCCAGCTCACCACGGAGGGGCCTGGACACTGAAGCTTTCTTT
17	TRBJ2-5	TRBD2	NA	TRBV3-1/TRBV3-2	CASSPSVLAGAGETQYF	TGTGCCAGCAGCCCCTCTGTGCTAGCGGGGGCGGGGGAGACCCAGTACTTC
14	TRBJ2-5	NA	once	TRBV25-1	CASMKAGWQETQYF	TGTGCCAGCATGAAGGCAGGGTGGCAAGAGACCCAGTACTTC
15	TRBJ1-2	TRBD1	NA	TRBV27	CASRPSGTVNYGYTF	TGTGCCAGCAGACCGTCCGGGACAGTAAACTATGGCTACACCTTC
16	TRBJ2-7	TRBD2	NA	TRBV27	CATMRTSGGSSYEQYF	TGTGCCACCATGAGGACTAGCGGGGGGAGCTCCTACGAGCAGTACTTC
16	TRBJ2-3	NA	NA	TRBV7-6	CASSLATGRCTDTQYF	TGTGCCAGCAGCTTAGCAACAGGCAGATGCACAGATACGCAGTATTTT
12	TRBJ1-2	TRBD1	NA	TRBV2	CASRTGVYGYTF	TGTGCCAGCAGAACAGGGGTCTATGGCTACACCTTC
11	TRBJ2-7	TRBD1	NA	TRBV10-3	CAITQGFEQYF	TGTGCCATCACACAGGGGTTCGAGCAGTACTTC
15	TRBJ2-7	NA	NA	TRBV9	CASSAKEGAVDEQYF	TGTGCCAGCAGCGCCAAGGAGGGGGCGGTAGACGAGCAGTACTTC
16	TRBJ1-6	NA	NA	TRBV19	CASSMGAGGHGSPLHF	TGTGCCAGTAGTATGGGAGCGGGTGGACACGGTTCACCCCTCCACTTT
16	TRBJ1-6	NA	NA	TRBV15	CATSPRWGGSNSPLHF	TGTGCCACCAGCCCCCGGTGGGGGGGAAGCAATTCACCCCTCCACTTT
13	TRBJ2-7	TRBD2	NA	TRBV7-2	CASSPASGGEQYF	TGTGCCAGCAGTCCAGCTAGCGGGGGCGAGCAGTACTTC
15	TRBJ2-6	NA	NA	TRBV7-3	CASSRGTSGANVLTF	TGTGCCAGCAGCCGGGGGACGTCTGGGGCCAACGTCCTGACTTTC
15	TRBJ2-1	NA	NA	TRBV11-2	CASSLTRQDIHEQFF	TGTGCCAGCAGCTTAACGAGACAGGACATTCATGAGCAGTTCTTC
13	TRBJ1-1	NA	NA	TRBV10-3	CAISESGDTEAFF	TGTGCCATCAGTGAGTCCGGGGATACTGAAGCTTTCTTT
14	TRBJ2-1	TRBD1	NA	TRBV5-1	CASRDTGGYNEQFF	TGCGCCAGCAGGGATACAGGGGGCTACAATGAGCAGTTCTTC
13	TRBJ2-7	TRBD2	NA	TRBV29-1	CSVDSGTNYEQYF	TGCAGCGTTGATAGCGGGACTAATTACGAGCAGTACTTC
15	TRBJ2-3	NA	NA	TRBV11-2	CASSQIYREPDTQYF	TGTGCCAGCAGCCAAATCTACAGGGAACCAGATACGCAGTATTTT
15	TRBJ2-3	TRBD2	NA	TRBV3-1/TRBV3-2	CASSPGLAGPDTQYF	TGTGCCAGCAGCCCGGGACTAGCGGGCCCAGATACGCAGTATTTT
16	TRBJ2-7	TRBD1	NA	TRBV29-1	CSVDLPRDRGAHEQYF	TGCAGCGTGGACTTACCCCGGGACAGGGGAGCCCACGAGCAGTACTTC
17	TRBJ2-3	TRBD2	NA	TRBV4-1	CASSQGSTSGGADTQYF	TGCGCCAGCAGCCAAGGGTCGACTAGCGGGGGGGCAGATACGCAGTATTTT